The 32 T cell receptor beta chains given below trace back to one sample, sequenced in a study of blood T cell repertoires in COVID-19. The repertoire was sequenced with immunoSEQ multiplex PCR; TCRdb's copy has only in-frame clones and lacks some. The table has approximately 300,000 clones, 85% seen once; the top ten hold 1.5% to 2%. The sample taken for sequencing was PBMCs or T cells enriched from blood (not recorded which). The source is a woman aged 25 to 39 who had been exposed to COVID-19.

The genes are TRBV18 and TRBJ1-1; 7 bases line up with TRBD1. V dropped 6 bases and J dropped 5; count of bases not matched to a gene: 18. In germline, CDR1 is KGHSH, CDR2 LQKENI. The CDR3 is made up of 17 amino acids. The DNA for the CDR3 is TGTGCCAGCTCGACCGGGCGAAGGGGGCGTAGTTTAACTGAAGCTTTCTTT. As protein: CASSTGRRGRSLTEAFF. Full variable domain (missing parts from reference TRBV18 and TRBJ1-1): NAGVMQNPRHLVRRRGQEARLRCSPMKGHSHVYWYRQLPEEGLKFMVYLQKENIIDESGMPKERFSAEFPKEGPSILRIQQVVRGDSAAYFCASSTGRRGRSLTEAFFGQGTRLTVV.

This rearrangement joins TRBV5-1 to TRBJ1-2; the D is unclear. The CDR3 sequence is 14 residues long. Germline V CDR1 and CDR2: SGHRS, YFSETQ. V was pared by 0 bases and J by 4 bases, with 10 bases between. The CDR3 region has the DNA TGCGCCAGCAGCTTGGACACCTCTGGCTATGGCTACACCTTC. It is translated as CASSLDTSGYGYTF.

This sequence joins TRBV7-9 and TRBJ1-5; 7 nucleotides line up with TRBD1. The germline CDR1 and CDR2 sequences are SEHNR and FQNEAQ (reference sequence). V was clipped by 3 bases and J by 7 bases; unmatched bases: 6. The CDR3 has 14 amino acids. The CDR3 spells CASSFGDRPQPQHF. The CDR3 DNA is TGTGCCAGCAGCTTTGGGGACAGACCCCAGCCCCAGCATTTT.

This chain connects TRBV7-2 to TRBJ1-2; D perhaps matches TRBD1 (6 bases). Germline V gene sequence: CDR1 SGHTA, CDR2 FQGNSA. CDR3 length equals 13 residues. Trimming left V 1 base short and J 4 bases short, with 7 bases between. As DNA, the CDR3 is TGTGCCAGCAGCTTAGGGACAGTCTATGGCTACACCTTC. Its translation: CASSLGTVYGYTF.

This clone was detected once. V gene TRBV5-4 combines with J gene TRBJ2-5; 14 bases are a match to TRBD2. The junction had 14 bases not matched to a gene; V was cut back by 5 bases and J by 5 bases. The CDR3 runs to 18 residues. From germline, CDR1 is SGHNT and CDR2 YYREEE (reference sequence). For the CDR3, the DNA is TGTGCCAGCAGGGGAGGGACTAGCGGGGGACTCACTGGTGAGACCCAGTACTTC. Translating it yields CASRGGTSGGLTGETQYF.

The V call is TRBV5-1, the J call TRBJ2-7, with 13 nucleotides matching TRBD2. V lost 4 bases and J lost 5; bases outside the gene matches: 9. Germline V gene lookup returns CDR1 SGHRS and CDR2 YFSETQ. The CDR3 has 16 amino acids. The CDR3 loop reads CASSRRTSGSADEQYF. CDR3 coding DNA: TGCGCCAGCAGCCGCCGGACTAGCGGGAGTGCAGACGAGCAGTACTTC.

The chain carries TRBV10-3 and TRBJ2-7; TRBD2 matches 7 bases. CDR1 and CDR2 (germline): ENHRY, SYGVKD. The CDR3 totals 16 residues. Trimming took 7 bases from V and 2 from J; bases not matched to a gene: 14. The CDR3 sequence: CAIIRTRSQPTYEQYF. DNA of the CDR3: TGTGCCATCATTCGGACTAGGTCCCAACCAACCTACGAGCAGTACTTC.

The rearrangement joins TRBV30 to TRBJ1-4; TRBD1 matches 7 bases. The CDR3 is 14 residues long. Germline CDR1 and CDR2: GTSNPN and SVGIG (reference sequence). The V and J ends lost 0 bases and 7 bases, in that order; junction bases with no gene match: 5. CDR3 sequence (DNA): TGTGCCTGGAGTGTATCTCGACAGGGTGAAAAACTGTTTTTT. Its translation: CAWSVSRQGEKLFF.

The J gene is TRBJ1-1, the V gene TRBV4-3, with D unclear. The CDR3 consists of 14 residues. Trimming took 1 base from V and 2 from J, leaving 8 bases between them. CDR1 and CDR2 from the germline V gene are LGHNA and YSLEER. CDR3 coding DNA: TGCGCCAGCAGCCAAGTGTTATATAACACTGAAGCTTTCTTT. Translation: CASSQVLYNTEAFF.

The CDR3 reads CASSPDRAYEQYF. CDR3 nucleotides: TGTGCCAGTAGTCCCGACAGGGCCTACGAGCAGTACTTC. This rearrangement joins TRBV19 to TRBJ2-7; TRBD1 agrees at 7 bases. J was trimmed by 2 bases and V by 5 bases; bases with no gene match: 3. Germline V gene lookup returns CDR1 LNHDA and CDR2 SQIVND (reference sequence). The CDR3 runs 13 residues.

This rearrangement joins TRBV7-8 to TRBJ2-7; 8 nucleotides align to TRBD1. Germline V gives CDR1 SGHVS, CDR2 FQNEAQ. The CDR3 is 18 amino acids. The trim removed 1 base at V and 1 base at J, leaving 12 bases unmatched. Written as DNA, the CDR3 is TGTGCCAGCAGCTTAGGGATCACAGGGGGAACAGGATCCTACGAGCAGTACTTC. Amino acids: CASSLGITGGTGSYEQYF. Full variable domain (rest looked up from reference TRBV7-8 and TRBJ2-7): GAGVSQSPRYKVAKRGQDVALRCDPISGHVSLFWYQQALGQGPEFLTYFQNEAQLDKSGLPSDRFFAERPEGSVSTLKIQRTQQEDSAVYLCASSLGITGGTGSYEQYFGPGTRLTVT.

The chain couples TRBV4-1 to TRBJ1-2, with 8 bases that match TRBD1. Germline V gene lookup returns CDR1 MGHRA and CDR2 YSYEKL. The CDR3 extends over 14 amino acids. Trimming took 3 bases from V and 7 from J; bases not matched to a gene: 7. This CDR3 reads CASSQGTGLAGYTF. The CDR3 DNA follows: TGCGCCAGCAGCCAGGGGACAGGATTGGCTGGCTACACCTTC.

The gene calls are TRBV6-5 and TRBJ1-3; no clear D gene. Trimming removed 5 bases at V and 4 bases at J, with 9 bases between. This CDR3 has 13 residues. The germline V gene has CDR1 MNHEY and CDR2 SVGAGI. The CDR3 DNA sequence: TGTGCCAGCAGTCTGCGGGGAGGAAACACCATATATTTT. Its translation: CASSLRGGNTIYF.

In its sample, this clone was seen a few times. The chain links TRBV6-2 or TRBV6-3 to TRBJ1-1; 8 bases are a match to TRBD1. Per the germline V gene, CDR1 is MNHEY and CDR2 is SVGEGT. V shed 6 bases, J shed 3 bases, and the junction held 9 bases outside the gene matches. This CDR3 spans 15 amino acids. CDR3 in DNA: TGTGCCAGCAGCACTCGGGACAGGTGGGACACTGAAGCTTTCTTT. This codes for CASSTRDRWDTEAFF.

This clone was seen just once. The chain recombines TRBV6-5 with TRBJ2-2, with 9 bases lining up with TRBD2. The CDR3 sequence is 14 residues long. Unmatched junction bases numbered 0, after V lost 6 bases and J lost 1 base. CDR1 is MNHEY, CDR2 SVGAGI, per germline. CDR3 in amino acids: CASRTSGNTGELFF. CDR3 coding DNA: TGTGCCAGCAGGACTAGCGGGAACACCGGGGAGCTGTTTTTT.

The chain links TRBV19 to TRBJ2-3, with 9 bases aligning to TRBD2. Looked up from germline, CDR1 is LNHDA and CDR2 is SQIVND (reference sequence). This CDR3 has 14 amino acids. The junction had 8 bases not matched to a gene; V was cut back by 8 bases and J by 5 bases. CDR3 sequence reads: CASGVVAGVDTQYF. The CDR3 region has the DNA TGTGCCAGTGGAGTGGTAGCGGGAGTAGATACGCAGTATTTT.

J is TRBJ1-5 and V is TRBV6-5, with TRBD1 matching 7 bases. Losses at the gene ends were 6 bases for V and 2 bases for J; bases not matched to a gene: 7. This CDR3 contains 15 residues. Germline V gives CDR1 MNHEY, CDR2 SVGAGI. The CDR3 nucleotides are TGTGCCAGCAGACGACAGGGCGGAGGCAATCAGCCCCAGCATTTT. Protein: CASRRQGGGNQPQHF.

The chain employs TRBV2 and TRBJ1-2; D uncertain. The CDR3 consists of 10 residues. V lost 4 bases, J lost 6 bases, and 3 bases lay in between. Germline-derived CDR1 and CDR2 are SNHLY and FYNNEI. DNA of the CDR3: TGTGCCAGCAGTGCAGATGGCTACACCTTC. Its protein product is CASSADGYTF.

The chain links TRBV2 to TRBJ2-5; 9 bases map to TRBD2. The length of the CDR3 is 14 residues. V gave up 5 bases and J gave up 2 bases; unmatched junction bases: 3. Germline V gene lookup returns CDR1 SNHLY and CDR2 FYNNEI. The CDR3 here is CASSSGGLQETQYF. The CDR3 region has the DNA TGTGCCAGCAGTAGCGGGGGGCTTCAAGAGACCCAGTACTTC.

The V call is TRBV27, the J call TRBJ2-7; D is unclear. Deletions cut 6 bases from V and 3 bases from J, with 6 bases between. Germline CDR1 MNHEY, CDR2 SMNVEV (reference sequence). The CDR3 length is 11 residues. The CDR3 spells CASRSHYEQYF. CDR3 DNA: TGTGCCAGCAGATCCCACTACGAGCAGTACTTC.

DNA of the CDR3: TGTGCCAGTAGTATACCGGCGGGACGGGAGTCTAACTATGGCTACACCTTC. Protein sequence: CASSIPAGRESNYGYTF. The rearrangement links TRBV19 to TRBJ1-2; D is possibly TRBD1 (5 bases). The CDR3 is 17 amino acids. The V gene's germline CDR1 is LNHDA and CDR2 SQIVND (reference sequence). Between the trimmed V and J ends, which lost 2 bases and 0 bases, there was a span of 16 bases.

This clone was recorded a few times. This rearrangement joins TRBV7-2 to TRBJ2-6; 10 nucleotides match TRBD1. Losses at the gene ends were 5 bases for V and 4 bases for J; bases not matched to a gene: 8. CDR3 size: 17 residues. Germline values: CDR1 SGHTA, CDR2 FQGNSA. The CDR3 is CASSERDRGSGANVLTF. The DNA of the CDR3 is TGTGCCAGCAGCGAGCGGGACAGGGGATCGGGGGCCAACGTCCTGACTTTC. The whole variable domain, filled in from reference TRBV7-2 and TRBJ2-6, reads GAGVSQSPSNKVTEKGKDVELRCDPISGHTALYWYRQSLGQGLEFLIYFQGNSAPDKSGLPSDRFSAERTGGSVSTLTIQRTQQEDSAVYLCASSERDRGSGANVLTFGAGSRLTVL.

The CDR3 loop is CASSISRVRETQYF. The CDR3 coding sequence is TGTGCCAGCAGTATTTCCAGGGTCCGAGAGACCCAGTACTTC. The genes are TRBV2 and TRBJ2-5; a possible D gene is TRBD1 (5 bases). Trimming took off 5 bases at V and 4 bases at J, with 14 bases between the two ends. The CDR3 runs 14 residues. Germline CDR1 SNHLY, CDR2 FYNNEI.

CDR3 bases: TGTGCCAGCAGCTTCAAGGGGGATACCTACGAGCAGTACTTC. It encodes CASSFKGDTYEQYF. This chain links TRBV5-6 with TRBJ2-7; tentatively, D is TRBD1 (6 bases). The CDR3 spans 14 residues. V lost 2 bases and J lost 2, with 11 bases in between. Germline values: CDR1 SGHDT, CDR2 YYEEEE.

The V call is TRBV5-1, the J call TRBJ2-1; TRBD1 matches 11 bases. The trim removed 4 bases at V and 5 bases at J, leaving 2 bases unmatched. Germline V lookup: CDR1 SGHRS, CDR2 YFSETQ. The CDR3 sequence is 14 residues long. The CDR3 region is CASSRDRGDNEQFF. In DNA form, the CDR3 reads TGCGCCAGCAGCAGGGACAGGGGGGACAATGAGCAGTTCTTC.

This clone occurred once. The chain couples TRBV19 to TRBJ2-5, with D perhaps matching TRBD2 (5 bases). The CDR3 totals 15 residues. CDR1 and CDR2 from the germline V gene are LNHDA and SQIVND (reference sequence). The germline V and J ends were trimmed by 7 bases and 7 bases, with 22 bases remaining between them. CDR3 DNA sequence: TGTGCCAGTACCCGGACTTCCTCCGGGGTGGGGACCCAGTACTTC. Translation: CASTRTSSGVGTQYF.

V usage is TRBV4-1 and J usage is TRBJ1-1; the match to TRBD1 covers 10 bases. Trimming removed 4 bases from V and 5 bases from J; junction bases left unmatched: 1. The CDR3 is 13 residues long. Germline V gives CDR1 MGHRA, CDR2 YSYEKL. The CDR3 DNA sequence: TGCGCCAGCAGCCGACAGGGGGCAACTGAAGCTTTCTTT. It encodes CASSRQGATEAFF.

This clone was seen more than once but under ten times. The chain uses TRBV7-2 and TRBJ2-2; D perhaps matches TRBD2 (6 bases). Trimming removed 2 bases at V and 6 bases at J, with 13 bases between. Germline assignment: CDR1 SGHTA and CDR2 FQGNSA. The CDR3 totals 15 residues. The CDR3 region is CASSLTGLLAGELFF. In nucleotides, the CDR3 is TGTGCCAGCAGCTTAACGGGACTTTTGGCCGGGGAGCTGTTTTTT.

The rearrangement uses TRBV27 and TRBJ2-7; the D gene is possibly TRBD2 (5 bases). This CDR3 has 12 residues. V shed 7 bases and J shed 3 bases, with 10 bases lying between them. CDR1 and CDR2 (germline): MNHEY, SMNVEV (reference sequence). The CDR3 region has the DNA TGTGCCAGCATCGGACTCAACTACGAGCAGTACTTC. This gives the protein CASIGLNYEQYF.

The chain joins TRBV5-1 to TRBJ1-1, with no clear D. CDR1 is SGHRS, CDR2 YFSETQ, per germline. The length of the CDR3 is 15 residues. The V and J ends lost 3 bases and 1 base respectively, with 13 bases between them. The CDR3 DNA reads TGCGCCAGCAGCTACCAAACTCCGGGGAACACTGAAGCTTTCTTT. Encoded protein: CASSYQTPGNTEAFF.

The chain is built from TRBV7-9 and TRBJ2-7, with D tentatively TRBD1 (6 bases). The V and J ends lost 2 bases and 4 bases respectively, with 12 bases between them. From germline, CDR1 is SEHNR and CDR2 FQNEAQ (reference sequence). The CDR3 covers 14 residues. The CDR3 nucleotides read TGTGCCAGCAGCTTAACTCGGCAGGGGTACGAGCAGTACTTC. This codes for CASSLTRQGYEQYF.

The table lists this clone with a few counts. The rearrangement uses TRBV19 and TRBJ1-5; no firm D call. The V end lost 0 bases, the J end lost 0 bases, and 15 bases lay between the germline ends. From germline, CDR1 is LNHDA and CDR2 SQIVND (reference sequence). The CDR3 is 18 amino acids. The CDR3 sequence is CASSIDLASGLSNQPQHF. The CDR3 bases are TGTGCCAGTAGTATAGACCTCGCGTCAGGCCTTAGCAATCAGCCCCAGCATTTT.